Below are 28 T cell receptor beta chains sequenced from a single sample in a study of siplizumab effects on memory and regulatory T cells (dated 2019 in TCRdb). Receptor amplification or capture employed the immunoSEQ multiplex PCR assay. Imported from immuneACCESS, the table was reduced by TCRdb to in-frame sequences with V and J called. These copies leave out some clones; in studies compared against another copy, an unresolved V gene accounts for under half, and the cause of the remainder is not known. This sample comprises around 87,000 clones, 75% to 90% of them detected only once. The ten largest clones add up to 15% of the sample. Source material: CD4+ T cells sorted from blood. These receptors all stem from a human donor in good health.

J is TRBJ2-5 and V is TRBV11-3; 8 bases match TRBD2. The V and J ends lost 5 bases and 4 bases, in that order; junction bases with no gene match: 9. Germline V gene lookup returns CDR1 SGHNT and CDR2 YENEEA. CDR3 length equals 15 residues. The CDR3 DNA follows: TGTGCCAGCAGCGTACCCCGGGGGGGGTTAGAGACCCAGTACTTC. Translating it yields CASSVPRGGLETQYF.

The chain uses TRBV7-9 and TRBJ1-1, with D uncertain. V shed 4 bases and J shed 0 bases, with 6 bases lying between them. CDR1 is SEHNR, CDR2 FQNEAQ, per germline (reference sequence). This CDR3 contains 13 residues. CDR3 residues: CASSSLLNTEAFF. The CDR3 region has the DNA TGTGCCAGCAGCTCCCTGCTGAACACTGAAGCTTTCTTT.

The gene calls are TRBV7-2 and TRBJ2-7, with D hard to call. Germline CDR1 and CDR2: SGHTA and FQGNSA. V lost 1 base, J lost 2 bases, and 9 bases lay in between. The CDR3 contains 14 residues. Written as DNA, the CDR3 is TGTGCCAGCAGCTTAGAGAGTGAAACCTACGAGCAGTACTTC. It specifies CASSLESETYEQYF.

About this clone: At one end, the junction sequence differs from germline, possibly due to a read error. CDR3 residues: CASSFGSVPPHF. CDR3 in DNA: TGTGCCAGCAGTTTTGGATCGGTCCCCCCGCACTTC. V gene TRBV28 combines with J gene TRBJ2-7; D uncertain. The CDR3 totals 12 residues. Germline values: CDR1 MDHEN, CDR2 SYDVKM.

The genes are TRBV19 and TRBJ2-2; TRBD1 might be the D (5 bases). V gave up 2 bases and J gave up 0 bases, with 7 bases separating them. The germline V gene has CDR1 LNHDA and CDR2 SQIVND (reference sequence). The CDR3 loop spans 15 amino acids. The CDR3 DNA follows: TGTGCCAGTAGTATACAGGGCTCGAACACCGGGGAGCTGTTTTTT. The encoded protein is CASSIQGSNTGELFF.

This clone was seen only once. The chain joins TRBV7-9 to TRBJ2-1, with TRBD2 matching 9 bases. The J segment lost 7 bases and the V segment lost 7 bases, leaving 11 bases of the junction unmatched. CDR1 is SEHNR, CDR2 FQNEAQ, per germline (reference sequence). CDR3 length: 15 amino acids. The CDR3 DNA sequence: TGTGCCAGCAACTTTCAAGGCGGGAGGGCGAATGAGCAGTTCTTC. Translated: CASNFQGGRANEQFF.

This sequence joins TRBV30 and TRBJ2-7; no clear D. Germline V CDR1 and CDR2: GTSNPN, SVGIG (reference sequence). The CDR3 contains 12 residues. Trimming shortened V by 2 bases and J by 1 base, and 6 bases separated the two germline ends. CDR3 DNA sequence: TGTGCCTGGAGTACCCGATCCTACGAGCAGTACTTC. This translates into CAWSTRSYEQYF. Full variable domain (rest looked up from reference TRBV30 and TRBJ2-7): SQTIHQWPATLVQPVGSPLSLECTVEGTSNPNLYWYRQAAGRGLQLLFYSVGIGQISSEVPQNLSASRPQDRQFILSSKKLLLSDSGFYLCAWSTRSYEQYFGPGTRLTVT.

The CDR3 nucleotides are TGTGCCAGCAGCTACCGGGACAGGGGCCACGAGCAGTACTTC. Amino acids: CASSYRDRGHEQYF. The rearrangement links TRBV7-9 to TRBJ2-7, with 10 bases matching TRBD1. This CDR3 has 14 amino acids. Germline V gene sequence: CDR1 SEHNR, CDR2 FQNEAQ (reference sequence). V lost 4 bases and J lost 5; bases outside the gene matches: 5. Full variable domain (rest looked up from reference TRBV7-9 and TRBJ2-7): DTGVSQNPRHKITKRGQNVTFRCDPISEHNRLYWYRQTLGQGPEFLTYFQNEAQLEKSRLLSDRFSAERPKGSFSTLEIQRTEQGDSAMYLCASSYRDRGHEQYFGPGTRLTVT.

The chain is built from TRBV19 and TRBJ1-4; D gene unclear. V was cut by 0 bases and J by 0 bases, with 11 bases left in between. Germline lookup yields CDR1 LNHDA and CDR2 SQIVND (reference sequence). This CDR3 comprises 17 residues. In nucleotides, the CDR3 is TGTGCCAGTAGTATAGACCGGGAAGGGACAACTAATGAAAAACTGTTTTTT. It translates to CASSIDREGTTNEKLFF.

This clone was detected only once. The chain employs TRBV7-2 and TRBJ1-5; D is unresolved. The CDR3 has 14 residues. Trimming left V 7 bases short and J 5 bases short, with 15 bases between. CDR1 is SGHTA and CDR2 is FQGNSA in the germline V gene. This CDR3 reads CASTIMGTYQPQHF. CDR3 DNA: TGTGCCAGCACCATCATGGGAACTTATCAGCCCCAGCATTTT.

Of note for this clone: The junction shows a germline mismatch at one end, possibly a read error. The chain recombines TRBV7-7 with TRBJ2-2, with a weak D call TRBD1 (6 bases). The CDR3 runs to 14 residues. Germline CDR1 SSHAT, CDR2 FNYEAQ (reference sequence). DNA of the CDR3: TGTGCTAGCAGCCCGGGACAGAACACCGGGGAGCTGTTTTTT. It is translated as CASSPGQNTGELFF. Based on the CDR3 plus reference TRBV7-7 and TRBJ2-2, the full variable domain is GAGVSQSPRYKVTKRGQDVTLRCDPISSHATLYWYQQALGQGPEFLTYFNYEAQPDKSGLPSDRFSAERPEGSISTLTIQRTEQRDSAMYRCASSPGQNTGELFFGEGSRLTVL.

The chain employs TRBV10-1 and TRBJ2-3; TRBD2 agrees at 11 bases. Unmatched junction bases numbered 5, after V lost 0 bases and J lost 3 bases. CDR1 and CDR2 (germline): WNHNN, SYGVQD (reference sequence). This CDR3 has 17 amino acids. Here the CDR3 DNA reads TGCGCCAGCAGTGAGTCGCGAGCTAGCGGGAGGACAGATACGCAGTATTTT. It codes for CASSESRASGRTDTQYF.

J is TRBJ2-6 and V is TRBV29-1; D uncertain. The CDR3 extends over 14 amino acids. The V and J ends lost 3 bases and 7 bases respectively, with 13 bases between them. The germline V gene has CDR1 SQVTM and CDR2 ANQGSEA. CDR3 sequence: CSVDGGSGANVLTF. The DNA of the CDR3 is TGCAGCGTTGACGGCGGTTCCGGAGCCAACGTCCTGACTTTC.

This clone was seen once. J is TRBJ1-1 and V is TRBV29-1; TRBD1 matches at 9 bases. From germline, CDR1 is SQVTM and CDR2 ANQGSEA. V lost 2 bases to trimming and J lost 4 bases; unmatched junction nucleotides: 8. This CDR3 is built from 15 residues. In nucleotides, the CDR3 is TGCAGCGTTGAATTTCCCGGGACAGGGTTCACTGAAGCTTTCTTT. It specifies CSVEFPGTGFTEAFF.

The genes are TRBV11-3 and TRBJ2-7, with unresolved D. CDR3 length: 15 amino acids. In germline, CDR1 is SGHNT, CDR2 YENEEA. V gave up 6 bases and J gave up 0 bases, with 15 bases separating them. CDR3 protein: CASSRGQTNSYEQYF. The CDR3 DNA follows: TGTGCCAGCAGTCGAGGTCAGACGAACTCCTACGAGCAGTACTTC.

This sequence joins TRBV7-3 and TRBJ2-1; TRBD2 matches at 10 bases. V trimming: 5 bases; J trimming: 6 bases; junction bases outside the gene matches: 7. Germline values: CDR1 SGHTA, CDR2 FQGTGA. The CDR3 covers 15 residues. CDR3 sequence: CASSPGSGRANEQFF. For the CDR3, the DNA is TGTGCCAGCAGCCCGGGCAGCGGGAGGGCCAATGAGCAGTTCTTC.

This chain uses TRBV7-2 with TRBJ2-7; 8 bases align to TRBD1. CDR1 is SGHTA and CDR2 is FQGNSA in the germline V gene. Germline trimming cut 8 bases from V and 6 bases from J; bases unmatched to any gene: 9. The CDR3 totals 13 residues. In nucleotides, the CDR3 is TGTGCCAGCGGCTGGGACAGGCTGGGCGAGCAGTACTTC. It specifies CASGWDRLGEQYF.

V usage is TRBV6-1 and J usage is TRBJ1-1; D ambiguous. The CDR3 extends over 12 amino acids. Germline V gives CDR1 MNHNS, CDR2 SASEGT. V shed 2 bases and J shed 10 bases, with 11 bases lying between them. In nucleotides, the CDR3 is TGTGCCAGCAGTGAATCGCGGGTAGGAGCTTTCTTT. It yields the protein CASSESRVGAFF.

This chain joins TRBV7-2 and TRBJ2-7; a weak D match, TRBD2 (6 bases). V lost 1 base to trimming and J lost 1 base, with 8 bases between them. From germline, CDR1 is SGHTA and CDR2 FQGNSA. This CDR3 is 14 amino acids long. In nucleotides, the CDR3 is TGTGCCAGCAGCTTAGGGGGGGTTTCCTACGAGCAGTACTTC. This codes for CASSLGGVSYEQYF.

The J gene is TRBJ2-7, the V gene TRBV19; 7 positions match TRBD1. CDR1 and CDR2 (germline): LNHDA, SQIVND (reference sequence). This CDR3 has 16 residues. The V gene end was trimmed by 1 base and the J gene end by 1 base; junction bases not matched to a gene: 7. DNA of the CDR3: TGTGCCAGTAGTATAGGAGGGGGCGCTACGTCCTACGAGCAGTACTTC. This sequence encodes CASSIGGGATSYEQYF.

Concerning this clone itself: Distinct nucleotide sequences in the sample also encode this CDR3. This chain links TRBV27 with TRBJ2-7, with a possible D match to TRBD2 (6 bases). The CDR3 is 13 amino acids. Germline V gene lookup returns CDR1 MNHEY and CDR2 SMNVEV (reference sequence). V lost 2 bases and J lost 3, with 8 bases in between. As DNA, the CDR3 is TGTGCCAGCAGTTTAGGGGAGGACTACGAGCAGTACTTC. This translates into CASSLGEDYEQYF.

The chain couples TRBV29-1 to TRBJ1-4, with D possibly matching TRBD1 (6 bases). The ends were cut back, 6 bases at V and 8 bases at J, with 19 bases in the middle. Germline V gives CDR1 SQVTM, CDR2 ANQGSEA. CDR3 size: 14 residues. The CDR3 nucleotides read TGCAGCGTCGCCCGCGGGGGCGTGGGAGAAAAACTGTTTTTT. It specifies CSVARGGVGEKLFF.

With respect to this clone: Other DNA sequences within the sample encode an identical CDR3. This chain uses TRBV19 with TRBJ1-2; 10 positions match TRBD1. The germline CDR1 and CDR2 sequences are LNHDA and SQIVND (reference sequence). Germline trimming cut 4 bases from V and 4 bases from J; bases unmatched to any gene: 6. The CDR3 has 15 residues. CDR3 nucleotide sequence: TGTGCCAGTAGTAGGGCCCGGACAGGGGGCTATGGCTACACCTTC. Translating gives CASSRARTGGYGYTF.

V usage is TRBV6-5 and J usage is TRBJ2-3; 7 bases align to TRBD2. V shed 4 bases and J 0 bases; nucleotides not matched to a gene: 4. The CDR3 contains 15 residues. CDR1 and CDR2 from the germline V gene are MNHEY and SVGAGI. The CDR3 DNA follows: TGTGCCAGCAGTTCAAGCGGGATGAGCACAGATACGCAGTATTTT. It codes for CASSSSGMSTDTQYF.

The chain has TRBV15 and TRBJ1-5, with D possibly TRBD1 on 5 matching bases. The V end was cut by 5 bases, the J end by 3 bases, with 17 bases between. The germline V gene has CDR1 LNHNV and CDR2 YYDKDF (reference sequence). The CDR3 spans 16 residues. The CDR3 sequence is CATSRARARANQPQHF. DNA of the CDR3: TGTGCCACCAGCCGGGCTAGAGCCAGGGCCAATCAGCCCCAGCATTTT. Full variable domain (missing parts from reference TRBV15 and TRBJ1-5): DAMVIQNPRYQVTQFGKPVTLSCSQTLNHNVMYWYQQKSSQAPKLLFHYYDKDFNNEADTPDNFQSRRPNTSFCFLDIRSPGLGDTAMYLCATSRARARANQPQHFGDGTRLSIL.

A single count supports this clone. This chain joins TRBV5-5 and TRBJ2-7, with a weak D call TRBD1 (5 bases). CDR3 length equals 15 residues. Trimming removed 1 base from V and 0 bases from J, with 11 bases in between. From germline, CDR1 is SGHKS and CDR2 YYEKEE (reference sequence). CDR3 residues: CASSLRQGPSYEQYF. CDR3 DNA: TGTGCCAGCAGCTTGCGCCAGGGTCCCTCCTACGAGCAGTACTTC. The entire variable domain, with the rest obtained from reference TRBV5-5 and TRBJ2-7, is as follows: DAGVTQSPTHLIKTRGQQVTLRCSPISGHKSVSWYQQVLGQGPQFIFQYYEKEERGRGNFPDRFSARQFPNYSSELNVNALLLGDSALYLCASSLRQGPSYEQYFGPGTRLTVT.

This chain links TRBV7-3 with TRBJ2-5, with 11 nucleotides matching TRBD1. The germline V gene has CDR1 SGHTA and CDR2 FQGTGA. V lost 4 bases and J lost 2; bases outside the gene matches: 6. CDR3 size: 16 residues. This CDR3 reads CASSYGGTGGQETQYF. CDR3 DNA sequence: TGTGCCAGCAGCTACGGAGGGACAGGGGGACAAGAGACCCAGTACTTC.

This clone was seen only a few times. The chain couples TRBV2 to TRBJ1-2; maybe TRBD1 (6 bases). The CDR3 covers 12 residues. Trimming took 5 bases from V and 7 from J, leaving 11 bases between them. Germline lookup yields CDR1 SNHLY and CDR2 FYNNEI. The CDR3 is CASSHRESGYTF. CDR3 nucleotides: TGTGCCAGCAGTCACAGGGAATCTGGCTACACCTTC.